This T cell receptor (beta chain) was identified during a study of sequential checkpoint blockade in melanoma. Study overall: Randomization was 1:1 between first-line nivolumab→ipilimumab and ipilimumab→nivolumab. Both treatment sequences were followed by maintenance nivolumab.

As to treatment: randomized to nivolumab then ipilimumab (arm A) or the reverse (arm B). No patient had prior DNA-damaging chemotherapy. Sorted cells were live CD3+CD8+, lacking CD19 and CD56, from PBMCs. The repertoire was sequenced with immunoSEQ multiplex PCR; TCRdb's copy has only in-frame clones and lacks some. The data hold fewer than 15,000 clones, with roughly 76% observed a single time. This CDR3 is 14 amino acids long. Germline assignment: CDR1 MGHRA and CDR2 YSYEKL. V lost 4 bases and J lost 3; bases outside the gene matches: 5. The TCR comes from a human patient with melanoma. Some clones in this sample may be carry-over from other donors' samples. Sequences were derived from CD8+ T cells sorted from blood (inferred from file names), sampled from a patient given nivolumab and ipilimumab in sequence. The rearrangement links TRBV4-1 to TRBJ2-7; 8 bases are a match to TRBD2. CDR3 sequence reads: CASSPGLGLYEQYF. The CDR3 nucleotides are TGCGCCAGCAGCCCGGGACTAGGGCTCTACGAGCAGTACTTC.